This TCR beta chain came from a study of high-grade serous ovarian cancer treatment subgroups. Study details: Samples averaged approximately 15,000 reads and roughly 7,500 unique TCR beta rearrangements.

Remarks on this clone: No antigen is known for it.

The CDR3 extends over 18 amino acids. Deletions cut 5 bases from V and 2 bases from J, with 22 bases between. CDR1 and CDR2 from the germline V gene are MDHEN and SYDVKM. Study-wide results and caveats: Without spatial data, bulk sequencing limits insight into HGSC tumor diversity. Repertoire analysis covered CDR3 alone, not CDR1 or CDR2. Repertoire similarity ranged about 0.095 to 0.8 between tumors of one patient.

Assay: immunoSEQ multiplex PCR; the TCRdb copy retains only in-frame clones and omits some. The table has under 7,000 clones, more than 75% seen once. Tumor samples were taken before definitive surgery or chemotherapy. The chain carries TRBV28 and TRBJ1-5; maybe TRBD1 (5 bases). Source material: tumor tissue. This TCR derives from a human donor with high-grade serous ovarian cancer. The CDR3 sequence is CASSQKAGRLSGNQPQHF. The CDR3 DNA sequence: TGTGCCAGCAGTCAGAAAGCGGGACGCCTTAGCGGCAATCAGCCCCAGCATTTT.